The clone carrying this TCR beta chain has a handful of counts. What it binds is not known. This sample was taken from a study of response to subunit inactivated influenza vaccine. Study outcomes and limitations: Each seasonal influenza vaccination recruits few new T cells, the authors suggested.

MiXCR, applied by TCRdb to the RT-PCR reads, yields one record per CDR3 protein. Among hundreds of thousands of distinct CDR3 sequences, 14% were seen once, and the ten largest hold less than 8.5%. Germline CDR1 and CDR2: SEHNR and FQNEAQ (reference sequence). J lost 4 bases, V lost 6 bases, and 9 bases had no gene match. This CDR3 region has 17 residues. The sequence was obtained from a man aged 45-65 years who received an inactivated influenza vaccine. Here the sequenced sample was PBMCs from blood, taken about 14 days before vaccination. This chain joins TRBV7-9 and TRBJ2-1; 13 bases fit TRBD2. The CDR3 DNA reads as TGTGCCAGCAGATGGACTAGCGGGGGTGGGGGTTACAATGAGCAGTTCTTC. Translated: CASRWTSGGGGYNEQFF.